This passage covers 16 T cell receptor beta chains from one sample sequenced in a study of T cells after posttransplantation cyclophosphamide (dated by TCRdb to 2016 to 2017). The library was built by means of the immunoSEQ multiplex PCR assay. TCRdb limited this immuneACCESS table to in-frame rearrangements with V and J called. A share of clones is missing; checked studies link under half to unresolved V genes, and the rest is unexplained. Present in this sample are 25,000 or so clones, roughly 86% of which were seen just once. The ten largest make up 6.3% of the sample. The sequenced material came from PBMCs. Source of these receptors: a woman aged 60-75 years with a blood cancer, CMV-positive, and with a related stem cell donor.

In its sample, this clone was seen once. The chain carries TRBV5-1 and TRBJ1-6; 7 nucleotides agree with TRBD1. In germline, CDR1 is SGHRS, CDR2 YFSETQ. CDR3 length: 14 residues. J lost 7 bases, V lost 4 bases, and 5 bases had no gene match. The CDR3 DNA follows: TGCGCCAGCAGCGACGGGACAGCGAATTCACCCCTCCACTTT. Amino acid sequence: CASSDGTANSPLHF.

The V and J genes are TRBV5-8 and TRBJ1-1; weak D call: TRBD1 (5 bases). Germline V CDR1 and CDR2: SGHTS, YDEGEE. This CDR3 region has 14 residues. V shed 1 base and J shed 3 bases, with 10 bases lying between them. CDR3 nucleotide sequence: TGTGCCAGCAGCTTGAGGGGATCAGACACTGAAGCTTTCTTT. Translated, it gives CASSLRGSDTEAFF. Full variable domain (rest looked up from reference TRBV5-8 and TRBJ1-1): EAGVTQSPTHLIKTRGQQATLRCSPISGHTSVYWYQQALGLGLQFLLWYDEGEERNRGNFPPRFSGRQFPNYSSELNVNALELEDSALYLCASSLRGSDTEAFFGQGTRLTVV.

The rearrangement joins TRBV7-9 to TRBJ1-1, with 7 bases lining up with TRBD1. J gave up 5 bases and V 4 bases, and 10 bases lay outside the gene matches. From germline, CDR1 is SEHNR and CDR2 FQNEAQ (reference sequence). The CDR3 runs to 15 residues. In DNA form, the CDR3 reads TGTGCCAGCAGCTCTAAGGGACAGAGGGGGACTGAAGCTTTCTTT. Its protein is CASSSKGQRGTEAFF.

The genes are TRBV11-2 and TRBJ1-1; 8 positions match TRBD1. This CDR3 has 15 residues. The germline V gene encodes CDR1 SGHAT and CDR2 FQNNGV. Losses at the gene ends were 6 bases for V and 5 bases for J; bases not matched to a gene: 11. The CDR3 region has the DNA TGTGCCAGCAGGTGGGGAACAGACAGGGGAACTGAAGCTTTCTTT. Translating gives CASRWGTDRGTEAFF.

The J gene is TRBJ1-5, the V gene TRBV27; 11 bases align to TRBD1. J lost 7 bases, V lost 5 bases, and 7 bases had no gene match. The germline V gene has CDR1 MNHEY and CDR2 SMNVEV (reference sequence). This CDR3 region has 15 residues. CDR3 DNA: TGTGCCAGCAGTCCAGGGACAGGGGGAAAACAGCCCCAGCATTTT. This sequence encodes CASSPGTGGKQPQHF.

The gene calls are TRBV19 and TRBJ2-7; the D gene is possibly TRBD1 (6 bases). Germline CDR1 LNHDA, CDR2 SQIVND (reference sequence). CDR3 length equals 12 residues. V lost 6 bases to trimming and J lost 2 bases, with 8 bases between them. The CDR3: CASSRGTYEQYF. The CDR3 coding sequence is TGTGCCAGTAGCAGGGGAACCTACGAGCAGTACTTC.

This clone was detected only once. This rearrangement joins TRBV5-5 to TRBJ2-5, with 7 bases identical to TRBD1. The DNA end favors TRBJ2-7, so the J call may be wrong. There are 15 residues in the CDR3. CDR1 is SGHKS, CDR2 YYEKEE, per germline (reference sequence). The chain's CDR3 is CASSRYDRAQVEQYF. The CDR3 nucleotides are TGTGCCAGCAGCCGATATGACAGGGCTCAGGTCGAGCAGTACTTC.

The V gene is TRBV7-9, the J gene TRBJ2-1; a possible D gene is TRBD2 (6 bases). This CDR3 has 14 amino acids. The germline V gene has CDR1 SEHNR and CDR2 FQNEAQ (reference sequence). Trimming took 6 bases from V and 6 from J, leaving 15 bases between them. CDR3 loop: CASRLRDFGNEQFF. CDR3 nucleotide sequence: TGTGCCAGCAGACTAAGGGACTTCGGCAATGAGCAGTTCTTC.

The chain is built from TRBV18 and TRBJ2-1; 8 bases agree with TRBD2. Trimming cost V 6 bases and J 7 bases; bases outside gene matches: 11. Germline values: CDR1 KGHSH, CDR2 LQKENI. The CDR3 totals 15 residues. The CDR3 DNA is TGTGCCAGCTCGTCCGGGACTAGTGCCAGTAATGAGCAGTTCTTC. Translated: CASSSGTSASNEQFF.

This chain connects TRBV19 to TRBJ1-2; no clear D gene. V dropped 6 bases and J dropped 0 bases, with 11 bases sitting between them. From germline, CDR1 is LNHDA and CDR2 SQIVND (reference sequence). The CDR3 length is 14 residues. The CDR3 loop reads CASSLGLTNYGYTF. For the CDR3, the DNA is TGTGCCAGTAGCCTGGGCCTCACTAACTATGGCTACACCTTC.

This chain joins TRBV5-1 and TRBJ2-7; the match to TRBD2 covers 15 bases. Germline CDR1 and CDR2: SGHRS and YFSETQ. The trim removed 5 bases at V and 7 bases at J, leaving 4 bases unmatched. The CDR3 consists of 14 residues. In DNA, the CDR3 is TGCGCCAGCAGGTCGGGACTAGCGGGAGGTGAGCAGTACTTC. Residues: CASRSGLAGGEQYF. Full variable domain (rest looked up from reference TRBV5-1 and TRBJ2-7): KAGVTQTPRYLIKTRGQQVTLSCSPISGHRSVSWYQQTPGQGLQFLFEYFSETQRNKGNFPGRFSGRQFSNSRSEMNVSTLELGDSALYLCASRSGLAGGEQYFGPGTRLTVT.

The rearrangement links TRBV29-1 to TRBJ2-7, with TRBD2 identical over 10 bases. Germline CDR1 reads SQVTM; CDR2 reads ANQGSEA. J lost 7 bases, V lost 7 bases, and 13 bases had no gene match. CDR3 size: 14 residues. The CDR3 sequence is CSGGMVAGGGEQYF. The CDR3 DNA follows: TGCAGCGGCGGGATGGTAGCGGGAGGAGGGGAGCAGTACTTC.

This chain joins TRBV19 and TRBJ2-2, with 10 bases that match TRBD1. Per the germline V gene, CDR1 is LNHDA and CDR2 is SQIVND (reference sequence). The CDR3 runs 14 residues. V shed 11 bases, J shed 4 bases, and the junction held 7 bases outside the gene matches. The CDR3 DNA sequence: TGTGCCTCTGGACAGGGGGTGACCACCGGGGAGCTGTTTTTT. This encodes CASGQGVTTGELFF.

The chain's CDR3 is CASSVAGGLALNTQYF. In nucleotides, the CDR3 is TGTGCCAGCAGCGTAGCTGGGGGACTAGCTCTAAATACGCAGTATTTT. The chain is built from TRBV9 and TRBJ2-3, with 9 positions matching TRBD2. Germline CDR1 reads SGDLS; CDR2 reads YYNGEE. The CDR3 runs to 16 residues. V shed 0 bases and J 7 bases; nucleotides not matched to a gene: 9.

The chain employs TRBV27 and TRBJ2-7; 8 bases agree with TRBD2. Germline lookup yields CDR1 MNHEY and CDR2 SMNVEV (reference sequence). The CDR3 runs 16 residues. V lost 3 bases and J lost 2; bases outside the gene matches: 9. CDR3 coding DNA: TGTGCCAGCAGTTTTAACGGGAGGGCCAGGACCTACGAGCAGTACTTC. It translates to CASSFNGRARTYEQYF.

The V and J genes are TRBV11-2 and TRBJ1-1; D not certain. Germline CDR1 reads SGHAT; CDR2 reads FQNNGV. There are 14 residues in the CDR3. Trimming shortened V by 7 bases and J by 0 bases, and 12 bases separated the two germline ends. The CDR3 sequence: CASTPSPLNTEAFF. As DNA, the CDR3 is TGTGCCAGCACCCCTTCCCCCTTGAACACTGAAGCTTTCTTT.